Here is one T cell receptor (beta chain) with its context. The antigen is undetermined. The CDR3 length is 14 residues. Germline CDR1 reads LNHDA; CDR2 reads SQIVND (reference sequence). Deletions cut 6 bases from V and 3 bases from J, with 14 bases between. TCRdb's copy holds only in-frame clones and misses some; the assay was immunoSEQ multiplex PCR. The sample lists about 98,000 clones, around 81% occurring once. This sample is drawn from a study of Ad26.COV2.S vaccination and SARS-CoV-2 variants. The study, taken as a whole, reports: Those who received vaccine or placebo ended up with similar non-spike TCR breadth. Vaccinees displayed broader spike-specific TCR repertoires than placebo recipients. The breadth of spike-specific CD8+ and CD4+ T cell responses after vaccination was reportedly substantial. Estimates derived from TCR breadth and depth analyses may have underestimated total T cell responses.

The gene calls are TRBV19 and TRBJ1-1, with D tentatively TRBD1 (6 bases). This clonotype was sampled from a human donor who had recovered from COVID-19. Sequenced here: peripheral blood, sampled after recovery from COVID-19. The CDR3 is CASRDRKTDTEAFF. CDR3 sequence (DNA): TGTGCCAGTAGGGACAGAAAGACGGACACTGAAGCTTTCTTT.